This TCR beta chain was found in a study of CD8+CD57+ T cells in acquired aplastic anemia (dated by TCRdb to the late 2010s). Describing the broader study: On average, sorted CD4+ and CD8+ cells yielded around 3.5 ug of extracted DNA, with a range of roughly 0.17 to 30 ug. A CD8+CD57+ expansion meant a frequency higher than the mean frequency seen in healthy subjects. Overall study outcomes, separate from this receptor: About 30 CD8+ CDR3 sequences were found in both patients and controls but appeared to be highly expressed in patients and within the immunodominant clones of the patients. Patients and healthy controls showed no significant difference in CD8+ Simpson's diversity (P=0.060).

Patients chosen for sequencing had shown expansion of CD8+CD57+ cells by flow cytometry. Severe acquired aplastic anemia was diagnosed in all patients according to International Study of Aplastic Anemia and Agranulocytosis and Camitta criteria. Patients had received no therapy at the time of blood sampling. TCR repertoires of sorted CD4+ and CD8+ blood T cells from severe aplastic anemia patients and healthy subjects were deep-sequenced in the study. Patients were enrolled in the USA under clinicaltrials.gov protocols 00001620, 01623167, 00001397, 00071045, 00081523 and 00961064. Ficoll-Paque density gradient centrifugation was used to isolate peripheral blood mononuclear cells. Before DNA extraction, CD4+ and CD8+ T cells were sorted by FACS or by magnetic beads. From the germline V gene, CDR1 is SQVTM and CDR2 is ANQGSEA. The CDR3 goes from the cysteine to the phenylalanine over 12 residues. The sequence is cut down to CDR3 DNA, 36 bases in frame from base 1. V is reduced by 4 bases and J by 0 bases, leaving a spacing of 7 bases between them.

Profiling of TCR beta VDJ combinations and CDR3 sequences used genomic DNA as the template. An Illumina HiSeq 2000 was the platform used for TCR repertoire sequencing. The authors processed their data as follows. Repertoires were assessed using TRBV/TRBJ rearrangement plots, CDR3 size and DJ length profiles, and Simpson's diversity index. The most abundant DNA sequence in the deep sequencing data was taken as the immunodominant clone. CDR3 amino acid sequences were checked for sharing between subjects and were compared against published repertoires and the VDJdb database. TCRdb reran the public reads through fastp at Q25 and MiXCR, keeping productive beta chains. Each entry is one CDR3 protein sequence, shown with its most common DNA and genes. TCRdb's processing, not the study's, gives the V and J calls here. Recorded for this sample are a few hundred thousand distinct CDR3 sequences; under 50% of them occurred a single time. The top ten hold nearly 20% of the sample.

This clonotype was recorded a few times. Its antigen is still unknown. Per-base qualities were not stored, and no clone one base away is much larger. The sequencing input was sorted CD4+, CD8+, or CD8+CD57+ T cells (not recorded which) from PBMCs. This clonotype was obtained from a human donor with aplastic anemia. The rearrangement combines TRBV29-1 with TRBJ2-7; too little of a D gene remains to name it. In nucleotides, the sequence is TGCAGCGTTGTTTCTAACTCCTACGAGCAGTACTTC. It codes for CSVVSNSYEQYF.